Sequencing of this T cell receptor beta chain was carried out in a study of beta chain features in type 1 diabetes. At the level of the study: On cell yields, gender and age, patients and healthy donors were similar.

Germline V CDR1 and CDR2: SGDLS, YYNGEE. This CDR3 spans 15 amino acids. V lost 4 bases, J lost 7 bases, and 9 bases stayed unmatched. The sequenced template was cDNA made from the entire isolated RNA. Naive, central memory and regulatory T cell samples produced a mean of about 3.5 million reads. Generated by immunoSEQ multiplex PCR, the TCRdb table keeps only in-frame clones and is missing some. Of fewer than 350,000 clones listed, 8% were seen once; the top ten hold 1%. The clonotype was recovered from a woman aged 18-29 years in good health. Sequenced input: central memory CD4+ T cells from blood. This rearrangement joins TRBV9 to TRBJ2-1, with TRBD2 matching 9 bases. The CDR3 is CASSQGLAGPNEQFF. In DNA form, the CDR3 reads TGTGCCAGCAGCCAAGGCCTAGCGGGACCAAATGAGCAGTTCTTC.